This T cell receptor (beta chain) derives from a study of blood T cells in healthy people across ages. Study-level results: Total diversity from one million sequenced T cells was likely underestimated. Strong correlation was found linking TCR beta diversity to naive T cell percentage.

This clonotype has just a few counts. Its cognate antigen is unknown. Looked up from germline, CDR1 is DFQATT and CDR2 is SNEGSKA (reference sequence). This CDR3 spans 13 amino acids. With 1 base removed from V and 5 bases from J, the gap between germline ends came to 12 bases. A J-beta primer mix and a sample-barcoded 5' primer were used in a second PCR of about 7 to 12 cycles. Every single cDNA molecule received a tag from a template-switch adaptor with 12 random nucleotides. TCRdb itself ran the 5' RACE reads through MiXCR, one entry per CDR3 protein. The table has about 2 million distinct CDR3 sequences, about 50% seen once.

The gene calls are TRBV20-1 and TRBJ2-7; D is unresolved. The receptor comes from a middle-aged woman in good health. The material sequenced was blood. CDR3 amino acids: CSARAKNGNEQYF. The CDR3 DNA is TGCAGTGCTAGAGCAAAAAACGGTAACGAGCAGTACTTC.